This TCR beta chain is from a study of glioma-infiltrating T cells. This clonotype was seen more than once but under ten times. Its antigen is currently unknown. The length of the CDR3 is 14 residues. V lost 3 bases and J lost 7, with 12 bases in between. Per germline, CDR1 SNHLY and CDR2 FYNNEI. Notes on the study in general: Non-neoplastic patients had below-expected tissue-blood divergence, while all gliomas exceeded expectation. Only very few CDR3 sequences appeared in both tissue and blood.

Amplification of TCR alpha and beta CDR3 regions from RNA used iRepertoire nested multiplex PCR. Input was roughly 100-450 ng of tissue mRNA or PBMC total RNA. TCRdb independently ran MiXCR on the multiplex PCR reads; one entry per CDR3 protein. The data hold about 130,000 distinct CDR3 sequences, with approximately 24% observed a single time. Specimen: glioma tissue, nonneoplastic brain tissue, or PBMCs (not recorded which). The V and J genes are TRBV2 and TRBJ1-4; no firm D call. This clonotype was sampled from a human donor with low-grade glioma or glioblastoma, undergoing nonglioma brain surgery, or in good health (not recorded which). The CDR3 DNA reads TGTGCCAGCAGTGATAACCCCCTAGGTGAAAAACTGTTTTTT. This encodes CASSDNPLGEKLFF.